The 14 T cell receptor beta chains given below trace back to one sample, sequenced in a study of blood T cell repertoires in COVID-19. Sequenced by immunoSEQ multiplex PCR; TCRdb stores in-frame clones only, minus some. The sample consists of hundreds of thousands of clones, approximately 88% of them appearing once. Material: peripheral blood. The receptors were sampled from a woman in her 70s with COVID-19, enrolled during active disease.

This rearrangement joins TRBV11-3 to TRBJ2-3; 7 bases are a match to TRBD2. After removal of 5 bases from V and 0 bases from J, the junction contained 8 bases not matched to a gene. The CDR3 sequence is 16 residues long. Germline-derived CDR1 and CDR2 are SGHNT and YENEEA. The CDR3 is CASSPGRGASTDTQYF. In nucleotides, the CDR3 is TGTGCCAGCAGCCCAGGGAGGGGAGCTAGCACAGATACGCAGTATTTT.

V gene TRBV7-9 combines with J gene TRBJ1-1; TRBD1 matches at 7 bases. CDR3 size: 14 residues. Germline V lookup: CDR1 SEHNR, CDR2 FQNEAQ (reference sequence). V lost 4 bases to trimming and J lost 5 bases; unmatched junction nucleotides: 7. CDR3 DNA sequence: TGTGCCAGCAGCTACAGACAGGGCCGAACTGAAGCTTTCTTT. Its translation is CASSYRQGRTEAFF.

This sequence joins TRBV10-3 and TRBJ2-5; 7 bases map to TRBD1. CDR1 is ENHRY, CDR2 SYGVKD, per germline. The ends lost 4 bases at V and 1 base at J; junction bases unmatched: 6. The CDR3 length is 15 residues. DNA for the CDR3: TGTGCCATCAGTGGAGGGGGCAAGGCCCAAGAGACCCAGTACTTC. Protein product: CAISGGGKAQETQYF.

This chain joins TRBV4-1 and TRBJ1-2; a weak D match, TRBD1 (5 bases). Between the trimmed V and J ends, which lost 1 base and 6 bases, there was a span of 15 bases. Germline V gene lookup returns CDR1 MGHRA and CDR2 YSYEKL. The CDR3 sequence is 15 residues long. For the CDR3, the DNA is TGCGCCAGCAGCCAAGCCCCGCAGGGATTTAATGGCTACACCTTC. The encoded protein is CASSQAPQGFNGYTF.

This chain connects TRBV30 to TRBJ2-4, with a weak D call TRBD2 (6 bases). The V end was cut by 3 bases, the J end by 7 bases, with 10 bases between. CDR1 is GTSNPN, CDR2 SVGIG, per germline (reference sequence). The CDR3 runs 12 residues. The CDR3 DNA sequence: TGTGCCTGGAGCCCAGGGAGGAACATTCAGTACTTC. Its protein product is CAWSPGRNIQYF. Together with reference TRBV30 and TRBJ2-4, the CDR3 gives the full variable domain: SQTIHQWPATLVQPVGSPLSLECTVEGTSNPNLYWYRQAAGRGLQLLFYSVGIGQISSEVPQNLSASRPQDRQFILSSKKLLLSDSGFYLCAWSPGRNIQYFGAGTRLSVL.

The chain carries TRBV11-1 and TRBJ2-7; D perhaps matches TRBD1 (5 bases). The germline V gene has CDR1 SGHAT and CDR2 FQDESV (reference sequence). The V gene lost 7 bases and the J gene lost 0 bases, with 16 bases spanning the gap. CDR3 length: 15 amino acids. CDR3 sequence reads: CASTLGQGGSYEQYF. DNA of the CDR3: TGTGCCAGCACCCTAGGGCAGGGTGGCTCCTACGAGCAGTACTTC.

For the CDR3, the DNA is TGTGCCAGCAGCTTTTCTTTCAAAAGCGGGATCCCCGGGGAGCTGTTTTTT. Amino acid sequence: CASSFSFKSGIPGELFF. This chain connects TRBV7-9 to TRBJ2-2; 7 bases line up with TRBD2. Germline-derived CDR1 and CDR2 are SEHNR and FQNEAQ (reference sequence). With V trimmed by 3 bases and J by 6 bases, 13 bases remained unmatched. The CDR3 spans 17 residues.

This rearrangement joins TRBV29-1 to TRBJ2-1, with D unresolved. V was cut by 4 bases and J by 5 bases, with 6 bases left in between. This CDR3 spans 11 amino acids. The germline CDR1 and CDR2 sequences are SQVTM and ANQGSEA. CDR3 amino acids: CSVGPNNEQFF. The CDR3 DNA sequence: TGCAGCGTTGGTCCAAACAATGAGCAGTTCTTC.

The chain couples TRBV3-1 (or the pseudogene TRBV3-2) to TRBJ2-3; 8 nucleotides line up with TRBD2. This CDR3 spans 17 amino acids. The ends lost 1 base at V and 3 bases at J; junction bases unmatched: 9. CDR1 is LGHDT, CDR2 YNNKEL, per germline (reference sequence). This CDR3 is CASSQVAGGLWTDTQYF. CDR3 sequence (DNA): TGTGCCAGCAGCCAAGTGGCGGGAGGATTATGGACAGATACGCAGTATTTT.

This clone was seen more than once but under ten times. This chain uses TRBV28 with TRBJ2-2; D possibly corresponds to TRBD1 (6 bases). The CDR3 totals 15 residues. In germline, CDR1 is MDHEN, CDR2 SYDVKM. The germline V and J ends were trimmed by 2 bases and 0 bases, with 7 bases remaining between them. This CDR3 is CASSLRGTNTGELFF. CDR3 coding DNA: TGTGCCAGCAGTTTAAGGGGGACGAACACCGGGGAGCTGTTTTTT.

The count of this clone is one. The CDR3, as DNA: TGTGCCACCCGGAGCGGCGACACTGAAGCTTTCTTT. Translation gives CATRSGDTEAFF. V is TRBV10-3 and J is TRBJ1-1; D ambiguous. Germline V lookup: CDR1 ENHRY, CDR2 SYGVKD. This CDR3 spans 12 amino acids. Trimming removed 10 bases from V and 3 bases from J, with 12 bases in between.

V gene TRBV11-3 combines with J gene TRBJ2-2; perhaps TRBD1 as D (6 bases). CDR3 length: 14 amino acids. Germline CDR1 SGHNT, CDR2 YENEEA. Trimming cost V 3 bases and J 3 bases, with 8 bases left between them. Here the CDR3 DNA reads TGTGCCAGCAGCTTTAACAGGGACACCGGGGAGCTGTTTTTT. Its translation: CASSFNRDTGELFF.

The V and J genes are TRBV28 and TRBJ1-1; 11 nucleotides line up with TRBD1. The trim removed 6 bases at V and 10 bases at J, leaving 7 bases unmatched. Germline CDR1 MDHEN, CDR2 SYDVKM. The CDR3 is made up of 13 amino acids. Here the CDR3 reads CASSPGGTGGAFF. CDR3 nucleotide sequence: TGTGCCAGCAGCCCGGGCGGGACAGGGGGAGCTTTCTTT.

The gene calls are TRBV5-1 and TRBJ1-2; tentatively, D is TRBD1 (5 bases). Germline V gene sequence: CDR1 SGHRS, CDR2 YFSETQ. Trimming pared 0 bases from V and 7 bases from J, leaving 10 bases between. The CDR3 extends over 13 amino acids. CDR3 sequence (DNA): TGCGCCAGCAGCTTGGGACAGATGGGTGGCTACACCTTC. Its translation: CASSLGQMGGYTF.